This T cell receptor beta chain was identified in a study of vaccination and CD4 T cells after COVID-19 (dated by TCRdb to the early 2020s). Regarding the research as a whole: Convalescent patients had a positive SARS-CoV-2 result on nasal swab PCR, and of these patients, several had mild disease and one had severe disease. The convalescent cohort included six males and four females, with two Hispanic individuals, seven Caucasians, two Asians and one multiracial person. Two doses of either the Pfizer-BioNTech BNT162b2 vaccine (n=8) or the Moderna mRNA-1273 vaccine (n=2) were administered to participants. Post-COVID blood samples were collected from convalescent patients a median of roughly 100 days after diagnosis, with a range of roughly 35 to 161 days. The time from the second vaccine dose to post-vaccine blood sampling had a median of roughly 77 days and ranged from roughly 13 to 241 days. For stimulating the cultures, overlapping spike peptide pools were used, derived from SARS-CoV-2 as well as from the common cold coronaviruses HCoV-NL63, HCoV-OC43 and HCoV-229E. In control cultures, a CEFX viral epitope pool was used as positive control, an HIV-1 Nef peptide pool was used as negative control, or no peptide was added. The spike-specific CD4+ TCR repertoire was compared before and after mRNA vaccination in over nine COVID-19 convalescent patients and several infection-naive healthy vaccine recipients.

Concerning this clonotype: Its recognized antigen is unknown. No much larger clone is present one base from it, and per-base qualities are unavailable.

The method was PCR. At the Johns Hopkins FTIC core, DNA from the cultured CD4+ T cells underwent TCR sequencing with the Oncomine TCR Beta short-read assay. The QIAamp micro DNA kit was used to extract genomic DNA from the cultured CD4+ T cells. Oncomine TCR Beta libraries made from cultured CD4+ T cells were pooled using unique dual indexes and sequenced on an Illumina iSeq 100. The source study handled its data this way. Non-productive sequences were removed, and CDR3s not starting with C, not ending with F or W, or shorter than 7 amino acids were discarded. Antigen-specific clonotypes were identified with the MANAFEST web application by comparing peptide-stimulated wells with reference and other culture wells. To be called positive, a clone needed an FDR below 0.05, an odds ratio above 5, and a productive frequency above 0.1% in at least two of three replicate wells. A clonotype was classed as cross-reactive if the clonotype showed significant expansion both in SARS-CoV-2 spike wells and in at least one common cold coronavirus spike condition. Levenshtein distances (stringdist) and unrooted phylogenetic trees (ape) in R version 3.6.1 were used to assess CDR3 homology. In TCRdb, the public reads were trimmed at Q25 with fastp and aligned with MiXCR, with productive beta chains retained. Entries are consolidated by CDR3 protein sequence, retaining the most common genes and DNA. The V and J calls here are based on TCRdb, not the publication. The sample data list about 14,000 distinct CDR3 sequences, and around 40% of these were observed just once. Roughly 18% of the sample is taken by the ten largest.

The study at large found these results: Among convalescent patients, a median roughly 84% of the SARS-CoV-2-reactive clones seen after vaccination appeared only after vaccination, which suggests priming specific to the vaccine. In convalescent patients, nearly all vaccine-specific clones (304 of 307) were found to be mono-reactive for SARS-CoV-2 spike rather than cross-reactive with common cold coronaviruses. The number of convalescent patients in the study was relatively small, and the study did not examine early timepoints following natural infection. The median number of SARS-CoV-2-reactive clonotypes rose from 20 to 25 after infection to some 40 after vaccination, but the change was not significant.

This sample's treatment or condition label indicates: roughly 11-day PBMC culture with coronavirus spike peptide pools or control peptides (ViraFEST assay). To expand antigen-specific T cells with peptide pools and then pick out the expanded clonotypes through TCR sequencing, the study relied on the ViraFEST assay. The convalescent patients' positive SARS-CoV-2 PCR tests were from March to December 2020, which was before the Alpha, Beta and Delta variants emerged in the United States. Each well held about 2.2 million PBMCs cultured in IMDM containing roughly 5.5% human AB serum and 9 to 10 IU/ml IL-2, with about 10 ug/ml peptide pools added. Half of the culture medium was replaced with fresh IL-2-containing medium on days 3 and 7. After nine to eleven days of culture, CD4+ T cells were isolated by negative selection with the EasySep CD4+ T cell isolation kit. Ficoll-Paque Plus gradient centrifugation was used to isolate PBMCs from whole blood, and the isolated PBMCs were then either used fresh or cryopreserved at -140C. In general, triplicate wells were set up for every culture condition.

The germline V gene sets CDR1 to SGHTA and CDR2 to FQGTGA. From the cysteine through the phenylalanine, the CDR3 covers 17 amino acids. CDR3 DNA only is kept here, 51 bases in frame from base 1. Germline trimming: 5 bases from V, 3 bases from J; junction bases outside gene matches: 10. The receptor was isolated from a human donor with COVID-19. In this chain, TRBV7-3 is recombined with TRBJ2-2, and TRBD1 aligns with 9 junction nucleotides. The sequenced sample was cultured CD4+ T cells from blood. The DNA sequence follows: TGTGCCAGCAGCAGACGGGACAGGGTGGTAGACACCGGGGAGCTGTTTTTT. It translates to CASSRRDRVVDTGELFF. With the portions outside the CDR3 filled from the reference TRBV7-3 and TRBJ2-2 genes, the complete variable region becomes GAGVSQTPSNKVTEKGKYVELRCDPISGHTALYWYRQSLGQGPEFLIYFQGTGAADDSGLPNDRFFAVRPEGSVSTLKIQRTERGDSAVYLCASSRRDRVVDTGELFFGEGSRLTVL.